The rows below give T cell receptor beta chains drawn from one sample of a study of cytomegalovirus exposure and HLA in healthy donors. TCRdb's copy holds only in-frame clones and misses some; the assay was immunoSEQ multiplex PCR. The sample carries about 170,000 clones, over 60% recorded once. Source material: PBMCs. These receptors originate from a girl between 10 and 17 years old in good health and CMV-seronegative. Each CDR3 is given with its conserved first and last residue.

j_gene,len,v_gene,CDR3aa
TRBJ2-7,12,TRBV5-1,CASSRTREEQYF
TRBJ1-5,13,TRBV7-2,CASSFRGNQPQHF
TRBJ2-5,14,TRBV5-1,CASSFDRGGETQYF
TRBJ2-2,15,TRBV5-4,CASSLAGVNTGELFF
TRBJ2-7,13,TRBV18,CASSRDTYYEQYF
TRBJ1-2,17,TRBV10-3,CAISESRSEGQPYGYTF
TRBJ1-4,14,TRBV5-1,CASSWGDRNEKLFF
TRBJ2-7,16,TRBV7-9,CASSPQRTGGTYEQYF
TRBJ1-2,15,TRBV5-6,CASSLSGAEIYGYTF
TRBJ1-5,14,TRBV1,CTSSQNRLSQPQHF
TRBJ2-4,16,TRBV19,CASSAWEERAKNIQYF
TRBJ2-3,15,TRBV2,CASSPARGHRGTQYF
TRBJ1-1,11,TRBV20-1,CSARTGTEAFF
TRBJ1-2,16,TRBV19,CASSRRDRGPNYGYTF
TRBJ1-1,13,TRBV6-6,CASGAGIGTEAFF
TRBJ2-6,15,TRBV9,CASSVSGIGANVLTF
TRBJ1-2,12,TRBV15,CATSRDYVGYTF
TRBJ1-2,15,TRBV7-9,CASSEGTGEFYGYTF